What follows describes a single T cell receptor (beta chain). Time point meaning: peripheral blood 6 weeks after treatment start. The data were produced by immunoSEQ multiplex PCR, yet TCRdb's version contains in-frame clones alone and is incomplete. Of some 23,000 clones listed, 82% are singletons. This specimen comes from a study of PD-L1 blockade in urothelial cancer. The sequencing used PBMCs, collected around atezolizumab (anti-PD-L1) treatment. The receptor was isolated from a man between 65 and 85 years old with urothelial cancer.

The CDR3 is CASSPGWSGSEAPYEQYF. The CDR3 DNA follows: TGTGCCAGCAGTCCCGGGTGGAGCGGGAGTGAGGCCCCCTACGAGCAGTACTTC. The V and J genes are TRBV4-2 and TRBJ2-7, with TRBD2 identical over 8 bases. The CDR3 totals 18 residues. CDR1 LGHNA and CDR2 YNFKEQ come from the germline V gene. V shed 6 bases, J shed 2 bases, and the junction held 18 bases outside the gene matches.